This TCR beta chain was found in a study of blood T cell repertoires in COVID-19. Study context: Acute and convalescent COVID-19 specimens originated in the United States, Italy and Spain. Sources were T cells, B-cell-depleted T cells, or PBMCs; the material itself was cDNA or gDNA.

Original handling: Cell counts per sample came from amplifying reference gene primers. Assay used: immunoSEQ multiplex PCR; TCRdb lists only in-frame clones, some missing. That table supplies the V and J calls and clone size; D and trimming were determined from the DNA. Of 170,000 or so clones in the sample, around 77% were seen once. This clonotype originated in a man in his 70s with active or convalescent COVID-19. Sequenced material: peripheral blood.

In DNA form, the CDR3 reads TGTGCCAGCGCAGTACAGGGGGACGAGCAGTACTTC. This codes for CASAVQGDEQYF. The gene calls are TRBV6-5 and TRBJ2-7; 8 positions match TRBD1. Trimming took 8 bases from V and 5 from J; bases not matched to a gene: 5. This CDR3 region has 12 residues. Germline assignment: CDR1 MNHEY and CDR2 SVGAGI.